Listed below are T cell receptor beta chains from one sample, sequenced in a study of technical replicates of blood from a few donors. The table came from immunoSEQ multiplex PCR; TCRdb's copy has only in-frame clones and leaves some out. The sample includes 30,000 to 40,000 clones, approximately 90% of them seen just once. Material: PBMCs. All receptors derive from a human donor in good health. Some clones in this sample may be carry-over from other donors' samples. CDR3s include the opening cysteine and the closing phenylalanine or tryptophan. The D gene is left open where the match is weak. A clone size is listed for some rows: how often the clone was seen (once, few, many), or a class if it is expanded.

clone size,J gene,V gene,D gene,CDR3 protein,CDR3 DNA
.,TRBJ2-2,TRBV5-1,TRBD2,CASHAGSGRGNTGELFF,TGCGCCTCACATGCTGGTAGCGGGAGAGGGAACACCGGGGAGCTGTTTTTT
.,TRBJ2-6,TRBV10-1,TRBD1,CASGNRTGLDSGANVLTF,TGCGCCAGCGGGAACCGGACAGGGTTGGACTCTGGGGCCAACGTCCTGACTTTC
.,TRBJ2-7,TRBV30,.,CAFMEGGLYEQYF,TGTGCCTTCATGGAGGGGGGGCTGTACGAGCAGTACTTC
.,TRBJ2-3,TRBV18,TRBD1,CASSPPLGQGAGDTQYF,TGTGCCAGCTCACCACCCCTAGGGCAGGGGGCAGGCGATACGCAGTATTTT
.,TRBJ2-5,TRBV30,TRBD2,CAWSRLAGGLHLGTQYF,TGTGCCTGGAGCCGACTAGCGGGAGGCCTCCATTTGGGGACCCAGTACTTC
.,TRBJ1-2,TRBV29-1,TRBD1,CSVGYGGTGDGYTF,TGCAGCGTCGGCTACGGCGGGACAGGGGATGGCTACACCTTC
.,TRBJ2-7,TRBV7-9,TRBD2,CASSFLAEQRAYEQYF,TGTGCCAGCAGCTTTCTAGCGGAGCAACGAGCCTACGAGCAGTACTTC
once,TRBJ1-5,TRBV7-2,TRBD1,CASSVQGSNQPQHF,TGTGCCAGCAGTGTACAGGGGTCCAATCAGCCCCAGCATTTT
.,TRBJ2-4,TRBV7-8,.,CASSSTRFRDPKNIQYF,TGTGCCAGCAGCTCGACTCGCTTCAGGGATCCCAAAAACATTCAGTACTTC
.,TRBJ1-2,TRBV5-1,.,CASSPQVMLNYGYTF,TGCGCCAGCAGCCCCCAGGTGATGCTTAACTATGGCTACACCTTC
.,TRBJ2-5,TRBV5-1,TRBD2,CASSLLGLANQETQYF,TGCGCCAGCAGCTTGCTGGGACTAGCGAACCAGGAGACCCAGTACTTC
once,TRBJ1-6,TRBV4-2,.,CASSQDFSSYNSPLHF,TGTGCCAGCAGCCAAGATTTTAGCTCCTATAATTCACCCCTCCACTTT
.,TRBJ2-7,TRBV5-4,TRBD1,CASSLEGQGYEQYF,TGTGCCAGCAGCTTGGAGGGACAGGGCTACGAGCAGTACTTC
few,TRBJ1-3,TRBV9,.,CASSVVDNPWPGNTIYF,TGTGCCAGCAGCGTAGTAGACAATCCCTGGCCCGGAAACACCATATATTTT
.,TRBJ2-2,TRBV7-2,.,CASRSGAGTTGELFF,TGTGCCAGCAGAAGTGGTGCAGGAACAACCGGGGAGCTGTTTTTT
.,TRBJ1-5,TRBV4-1,.,CASSHKQGMDQPQHF,TGCGCCAGCAGCCATAAACAGGGAATGGATCAGCCCCAGCATTTT
.,TRBJ2-3,TRBV10-3,TRBD2,CAISLTSGRSTDTQYF,TGTGCCATCAGCCTGACTAGCGGGAGAAGCACAGATACGCAGTATTTT
.,TRBJ2-1,TRBV19,.,CASSSYSGGRTYNEQFF,TGTGCCAGTAGCTCCTATTCCGGAGGGAGGACCTACAATGAGCAGTTCTTC
.,TRBJ1-2,TRBV19,.,CASSIAGAGGYTF,TGTGCCAGTAGTATAGCTGGAGCTGGGGGCTACACCTTC
.,TRBJ2-5,TRBV6-5,TRBD2,CASSYSTPAGRETQYF,TGTGCCAGCAGTTACTCAACCCCAGCGGGAAGGGAGACCCAGTACTTC
.,TRBJ2-5,TRBV9,.,CASSVGQGETQYF,TGTGCCAGCAGCGTAGGGCAGGGGGAGACCCAGTACTTC
.,TRBJ1-5,TRBV4-1,.,CASSQGSGNQPQHF,TGCGCCAGCAGCCAAGGTTCGGGCAATCAGCCCCAGCATTTT
.,TRBJ1-3,TRBV6-5,TRBD1,CASSASGTDGNTIYF,TGTGCCAGCAGTGCCTCCGGGACAGATGGAAACACCATATATTTT
once,TRBJ1-1,TRBV6-5,.,CASSYRGPNTEAFF,TGTGCCAGCAGTTACCGCGGGCCCAACACTGAAGCTTTCTTT
once,TRBJ1-4,TRBV4-2,.,CASSQLKSTNEKLFF,TGTGCCAGCAGCCAACTTAAATCAACTAATGAAAAACTGTTTTTT